The clone carrying this T cell receptor (beta chain) has only one observation. Profiled with immunoSEQ multiplex PCR; TCRdb holds only in-frame clones, not every one. The sample contains about 50,000 clones, about 94% of which appear only once. The entry originates in a study of technical replicates of blood from several donors. Per the germline V gene, CDR1 is SNHLY and CDR2 is FYNNEI. CDR3 length: 17 amino acids. The junction had 12 bases not matched to a gene; V was cut back by 6 bases and J by 5 bases. The sample taken for sequencing was PBMCs. The receptor comes from a human donor in good health. Some clones in this sample may be carry-over from other donors' samples. V gene TRBV2 combines with J gene TRBJ2-7; 14 bases align to TRBD2. The CDR3 sequence: CASSPGLAGGGTNEQYF. CDR3 nucleotide sequence: TGTGCCAGCAGCCCTGGACTAGCGGGAGGAGGAACGAACGAGCAGTACTTC.